This T cell receptor (beta chain) was sequenced for a study of T cell changes during pregnancy in multiple sclerosis. Sequencing was performed with immunoSEQ multiplex PCR; in TCRdb, only in-frame clones are kept and a portion is missing. The table includes around 38,000 clones, 91% detected once. Germline trimming cut 4 bases from V and 4 bases from J; bases unmatched to any gene: 8. The CDR3 is made up of 15 amino acids. Germline lookup yields CDR1 SGHRS and CDR2 YFSETQ. This TCR was sampled from a female donor with multiple sclerosis, enrolled in a pregnancy study. Source: CD8+ T cells from peripheral blood mononuclear cells, taken in the second trimester of pregnancy. The rearrangement joins TRBV5-1 to TRBJ2-1; 7 nucleotides agree with TRBD2. This CDR3 reads CASSPGLPGYNEQFF. CDR3 DNA: TGCGCCAGCAGCCCGGGACTACCGGGTTACAATGAGCAGTTCTTC.